This TCR beta chain was recorded in a study of blood T cell repertoires in COVID-19. The method was immunoSEQ multiplex PCR; TCRdb's version includes in-frame clones alone and lacks a portion of them. The profile shows approximately 140,000 clones, around 89% of them singletons. The CDR3 is 14 residues long. Trimming pared 6 bases from V and 7 bases from J, leaving 15 bases between. Germline V gene sequence: CDR1 MDHEN, CDR2 SYDVKM. The sequenced sample was PBMCs or T cells enriched from blood (not recorded which). This chain links TRBV28 with TRBJ1-4, with a possible D match to TRBD1 (5 bases). The sequence came from a woman aged 25 to 39 with acute COVID-19. The chain's CDR3 is CASRSRGSIEKLFF. CDR3 nucleotides: TGTGCCAGCAGGTCTCGGGGGAGTATTGAAAAACTGTTTTTT.